Given below is one TCR beta chain in context. This sample was taken from a study of blood T cell repertoires in COVID-19. Looking at the study overall: COVID-19 samples collected from the United States, Italy and Spain covered acute and convalescent phases.

Those enrolled, adults aged about 18 to 95 years, came from about two dozen US areas. Cohorts were based on clinical histories the participants reported. V shed 4 bases and J shed 4 bases, with 14 bases lying between them. The CDR3 is made up of 14 amino acids. CDR1 is SGHRS and CDR2 is YFSETQ in the germline V gene. Original data processing: By means of reference gene primer amplification, nucleated cell counts were estimated. Assay: immunoSEQ multiplex PCR; the TCRdb copy retains only in-frame clones and omits some. The V and J calls and clone size are taken from that table; D and trimming were inferred from the DNA. The sample includes 250,000 to 300,000 clones, roughly 88% seen only once; the top ten take 1.5% to 2%.

The sample taken for sequencing was PBMCs or T cells enriched from blood (not recorded which). This chain links TRBV5-1 with TRBJ1-1, with D perhaps matching TRBD1 (6 bases). This sequence originates from a woman aged 50 to 65 who had recovered from COVID-19. CDR3 nucleotides: TGCGCCAGCAGCCAAGCCCAGGGGCGCACTGAAGCTTTCTTT. It codes for CASSQAQGRTEAFF.